The present T cell receptor (beta chain) was sequenced within a study of blood T cells in healthy people across ages. Primers used in a second PCR of roughly 7 to 11 cycles were a sample-barcoded 5' primer and a J-beta primer mix. TCRdb called the 5' RACE reads again in MiXCR, with one record for every CDR3 protein. The sample contains approximately 800,000 distinct CDR3 sequences, nearly 60% of which appear only once. CDR1 is SGHRS, CDR2 YFSETQ, per germline. With V trimmed by 5 bases and J by 8 bases, 7 bases remained unmatched. The CDR3 has 14 amino acids. The J gene is TRBJ1-6, the V gene TRBV5-1, with 7 bases identical to TRBD1. The sequenced material came from blood. The sequence came from a young man in good health. Written as DNA, the CDR3 is TGCGCCAGCAGGCCCGGGACAGCTGATTCACCCCTCCACTTT. Its protein is CASRPGTADSPLHF. Filled out from reference TRBV5-1 and TRBJ1-6, the complete variable domain reads KAGVTQTPRYLIKTRGQQVTLSCSPISGHRSVSWYQQTPGQGLQFLFEYFSETQRNKGNFPGRFSGRQFSNSRSEMNVSTLELGDSALYLCASRPGTADSPLHFGNGTRLTVT.